The 21 T cell receptor beta chains below all came from one sample that was sequenced in a study of Graves' ophthalmopathy and Graves' hyperthyroidism. The authors amplified TCR beta CDR3 regions from RNA transcripts. RT-PCR with HTBI primers came first, then second-round multiplex PCR. TCRdb re-called the multiplex PCR reads through MiXCR, storing one row per CDR3 protein. The top ten clones hold around 6.6% of a sample with 350,000 to 400,000 distinct CDR3 sequences, 15% to 19% of them seen once. Material for sequencing was peripheral blood. The receptors were gathered from a woman under 30 with stable Graves' hyperthyroidism.

At least ten counts were recorded for this clonotype. The chain links TRBV24-1 to TRBJ2-4; unclear D gene. Per the germline V gene, CDR1 is KGHDR and CDR2 is SFDVKD. Between the trimmed V and J ends, which lost 8 bases and 0 bases, there was a span of 10 bases. CDR3 length: 14 amino acids. Here the CDR3 DNA reads TGTGCCACCACGAAACCCGTAGCCAAAAACATTCAGTACTTC. This codes for CATTKPVAKNIQYF.

This clonotype was recorded many times. The rearrangement joins TRBV7-2 to TRBJ2-7; no firm D call. Germline CDR1 SGHTA, CDR2 FQGNSA. Between the trimmed V and J ends, which lost 6 bases and 5 bases, there was a span of 8 bases. This CDR3 contains 11 residues. The CDR3 here is CASSVTDEQYF. In nucleotides, the CDR3 is TGTGCCAGCAGTGTCACAGACGAGCAGTACTTC.

This chain connects TRBV5-5 to TRBJ2-7; 8 bases align to TRBD1. The CDR3 contains 15 residues. Germline lookup yields CDR1 SGHKS and CDR2 YYEKEE (reference sequence). After removal of 4 bases from V and 7 bases from J, the junction contained 13 bases not matched to a gene. The CDR3: CASSPGQGGSEEQYF. CDR3 sequence (DNA): TGTGCCAGCAGCCCCGGACAGGGTGGGTCGGAAGAGCAGTACTTC.

This clonotype was detected many times. This rearrangement joins TRBV6-2 or TRBV6-3 to TRBJ1-1; perhaps TRBD1 as D (5 bases). The CDR3 loop spans 14 amino acids. V was shortened by 5 bases and J by 1 base, with 11 bases between the two germline ends. The germline V gene has CDR1 MNHEY and CDR2 SVGEGT. CDR3 DNA sequence: TGTGCCAGCAGTCTGACAGCATCGAACACTGAAGCTTTCTTT. Protein product: CASSLTASNTEAFF.

This clonotype appeared many times. This chain joins TRBV5-1 and TRBJ1-1; D call uncertain. Germline loops: CDR1 SGHRS, CDR2 YFSETQ. This CDR3 has 15 amino acids. V was shortened by 4 bases and J by 6 bases, with 19 bases between the two germline ends. The CDR3 sequence: CASSPYPSPRAEAFF. CDR3 nucleotide sequence: TGCGCCAGCAGCCCCTACCCCAGCCCACGCGCTGAAGCTTTCTTT.

The chain links TRBV6-1 to TRBJ2-7; 10 bases align to TRBD2. J gave up 3 bases and V 7 bases, and 6 bases lay outside the gene matches. Germline CDR1 is MNHNS and CDR2 is SASEGT. The CDR3 length is 14 residues. The CDR3 bases are TGTGCCAGCACCCGGACTAGCGGACGCTACGAGCAGTACTTC. It codes for CASTRTSGRYEQYF.

This clonotype was observed many times. The chain combines TRBV13 with TRBJ1-1, with D unclear. This CDR3 contains 16 residues. Trimming shortened V by 3 bases and J by 4 bases, and 18 bases separated the two germline ends. Germline V gene sequence: CDR1 PRHDT, CDR2 FYEKMQ (reference sequence). The CDR3 protein is CASSFLPKVRRTEAFF. CDR3 nucleotide sequence: TGTGCCAGCAGCTTCCTCCCGAAAGTCCGCCGCACTGAAGCTTTCTTT.

Turning to this clonotype: The germline gene is not matched at one end of the junction; a read error may be the cause. This chain uses TRBV11-2 with TRBJ2-2; no definite D call. The CDR3 is 12 amino acids. Germline V gene lookup returns CDR1 SGHAT and CDR2 FQNNGV. The CDR3 loop reads CASSLRTVELFF. For the CDR3, the DNA is TGTGCCAGCAGCCTTAGGACCGTGGAGCTGTTTTTT.

This clonotype was seen a few times. The chain carries TRBV7-2 and TRBJ1-1; possible D gene TRBD1, 6 bases. Germline CDR1 and CDR2: SGHTA and FQGNSA. The CDR3 spans 14 residues. Trimming removed 5 bases at V and 4 bases at J, with 14 bases between. DNA for the CDR3: TGTGCCAGCAGCCCCAATCCCAGGGGCACTGAAGCTTTCTTT. This translates into CASSPNPRGTEAFF. Full variable domain (missing parts from reference TRBV7-2 and TRBJ1-1): GAGVSQSPSNKVTEKGKDVELRCDPISGHTALYWYRQSLGQGLEFLIYFQGNSAPDKSGLPSDRFSAERTGGSVSTLTIQRTQQEDSAVYLCASSPNPRGTEAFFGQGTRLTVV.

This clonotype was picked up many times. V is TRBV6-5 and J is TRBJ2-7, with D maybe TRBD1 (6 bases). The germline CDR1 and CDR2 sequences are MNHEY and SVGAGI. V was cut by 2 bases and J by 6 bases, with 8 bases left in between. The CDR3 is 12 amino acids. The CDR3 reads CASSYRGGEQYF. CDR3 DNA: TGTGCCAGCAGTTACCGAGGGGGCGAGCAGTACTTC.

This clonotype has at least ten counts. The V and J genes are TRBV6-1 and TRBJ2-7; no clear D. CDR3 size: 12 residues. With 6 bases removed from V and 8 bases from J, the gap between germline ends came to 14 bases. Germline V lookup: CDR1 MNHNS, CDR2 SASEGT. Here the CDR3 DNA reads TGTGCCAGCAGGGACCGTCTTGGGAAGCAGTACTTC. Amino acids: CASRDRLGKQYF.

This clonotype was recorded many times. The chain has TRBV20-1 and TRBJ1-2; D is unresolved. This CDR3 is 12 amino acids long. The germline V gene encodes CDR1 DFQATT and CDR2 SNEGSKA (reference sequence). Deletions cut 2 bases from V and 4 bases from J, with 8 bases between. The CDR3 reads CSARRQVYGYTF. CDR3 nucleotide sequence: TGCAGTGCTAGAAGGCAGGTCTATGGCTACACCTTC.

The rearrangement joins TRBV4-1 to TRBJ2-5; 7 bases fit TRBD2. Germline V CDR1 and CDR2: MGHRA, YSYEKL. Trimming removed 1 base from V and 5 bases from J; junction bases left unmatched: 4. The length of the CDR3 is 14 residues. CDR3 loop: CASSQVPGGETQYF. The CDR3 nucleotides are TGCGCCAGCAGCCAAGTTCCCGGGGGGGAGACCCAGTACTTC.

The genes are TRBV4-1 and TRBJ1-2, with 8 bases matching TRBD1. V shed 1 base and J 4 bases; nucleotides not matched to a gene: 11. Germline V gene data show CDR1 as MGHRA and CDR2 as YSYEKL. This CDR3 region has 17 residues. CDR3 residues: CASSQGGPTGGRYGYTF. The CDR3 nucleotides are TGCGCCAGCAGCCAAGGGGGACCTACAGGGGGTCGCTATGGCTACACCTTC.

This clonotype was detected ten times or more. This rearrangement joins TRBV12-3 or TRBV12-4 to TRBJ1-5; the D is unclear. There are 13 residues in the CDR3. With 6 bases removed from V and 6 bases from J, the gap between germline ends came to 12 bases. The CDR3 is CASRADGAQPQHF. CDR3 bases: TGTGCCAGCAGAGCAGACGGAGCTCAGCCCCAGCATTTT.

The table lists this clonotype with many counts. The chain uses TRBV19 and TRBJ2-4; weak D call: TRBD2 (6 bases). Germline assignment: CDR1 LNHDA and CDR2 SQIVND (reference sequence). This CDR3 region has 14 residues. Trimming stripped 3 bases from V and 9 bases from J, with 15 bases between. The chain's CDR3 is CASSIAGSTGIQYF. CDR3 sequence (DNA): TGTGCCAGTAGTATTGCGGGGTCTACGGGCATTCAGTACTTC.

The V and J genes are TRBV6-2 or TRBV6-3 and TRBJ2-2; 9 positions match TRBD1. The germline CDR1 and CDR2 sequences are MNHEY and SVGEGT. J was trimmed by 2 bases and V by 2 bases; bases with no gene match: 6. The CDR3 is made up of 17 amino acids. CDR3 sequence reads: CASSYPSDRGNTGELFF. Here the CDR3 DNA reads TGTGCCAGCAGTTACCCTTCGGACAGGGGAAACACCGGGGAGCTGTTTTTT.

This clonotype was detected a few times. This sequence joins TRBV29-1 and TRBJ1-2; D remains unclear. V lost 6 bases to trimming and J lost 6 bases, with 14 bases between them. The CDR3 loop spans 12 amino acids. CDR1 is SQVTM, CDR2 ANQGSEA, per germline. The CDR3 nucleotides read TGCAGCGTCGCCGGGTCCCGGGATGGCTACACCTTC. Its translation is CSVAGSRDGYTF. The full variable domain, its missing parts supplied by reference TRBV29-1 and TRBJ1-2, is SAVISQKPSRDICQRGTSLTIQCQVDSQVTMMFWYRQQPGQSLTLIATANQGSEATYESGFVIDKFPISRPNLTFSTLTVSNMSPEDSSIYLCSVAGSRDGYTFGSGTRLTVV.

Ten or more counts support this clonotype. This sequence joins TRBV20-1 and TRBJ1-2, with D possibly TRBD1 on 6 matching bases. The CDR3 length is 14 residues. The germline gives CDR1 DFQATT, CDR2 SNEGSKA (reference sequence). Between the trimmed V and J ends, which lost 0 bases and 4 bases, there was a span of 12 bases. CDR3 region: CSARERRGAYGYTF. CDR3 bases: TGCAGTGCTAGAGAAAGGAGGGGGGCCTATGGCTACACCTTC.

This clonotype was seen repeatedly, ten times or more. The rearrangement links TRBV12-3 or TRBV12-4 to TRBJ1-1; D remains ambiguous. Trimming left V 6 bases short and J 5 bases short, with 13 bases between. CDR3 size: 13 residues. The CDR3 DNA reads TGTGCCAGCAGCGTGAAGGGAGGTACTGAAGCTTTCTTT. Translating gives CASSVKGGTEAFF.

This clonotype was observed a few times. The rearrangement links TRBV20-1 to TRBJ2-3; D unresolved. Germline CDR1 reads DFQATT; CDR2 reads SNEGSKA (reference sequence). The ends were cut back, 2 bases at V and 0 bases at J, with 9 bases in the middle. The length of the CDR3 is 14 residues. The CDR3 DNA is TGCAGTGCTAGATTCGGTACTAGCACAGATACGCAGTATTTT. This translates into CSARFGTSTDTQYF.